The 20 T cell receptor beta chains in this list originate from one sample, sequenced in a study of blood T cell repertoires in COVID-19. TCRdb keeps only in-frame clones here, not all; method: immunoSEQ multiplex PCR. The repertoire has roughly 67,000 clones, about four fifths of them found once; the top ten carry approximately 6.8%. The sequenced material came from peripheral blood. The source is a woman aged 45-65 years with active or convalescent COVID-19.

The V gene is TRBV27, the J gene TRBJ1-2; unclear D gene. Germline V lookup: CDR1 MNHEY, CDR2 SMNVEV (reference sequence). V lost 6 bases to trimming and J lost 4 bases, with 9 bases between them. CDR3 size: 12 residues. The CDR3 sequence: CASSPSGYGYTF. The CDR3 DNA reads TGTGCCAGCAGCCCGTCGGGCTATGGCTACACCTTC.

The CDR3 region has the DNA TGTGCCAGCAGCCTTCTACGACAGGGAGGAAGCGGGGAGCTGTTTTTT. This sequence encodes CASSLLRQGGSGELFF. V gene TRBV3-1 (or the pseudogene TRBV3-2) combines with J gene TRBJ2-2; tentatively, D is TRBD1 (7 bases). The V end lost 4 bases, the J end lost 7 bases, and 19 bases lay between the germline ends. The length of the CDR3 is 16 residues. In germline, CDR1 is LGHDT, CDR2 YNNKEL (reference sequence).

Here the CDR3 DNA reads TGTGCCAGCAGCTTGGGACAGGGGGCTGGGGATGAGCAGTTCTTC. It codes for CASSLGQGAGDEQFF. The chain couples TRBV5-4 to TRBJ2-1, with 10 bases that match TRBD1. Germline CDR1 reads SGHNT; CDR2 reads YYREEE (reference sequence). V was pared by 0 bases and J by 8 bases, with 5 bases of the junction left unmatched. The CDR3 length is 15 residues.

The chain joins TRBV9 to TRBJ2-3; TRBD2 is a possible D gene (6 bases). CDR1 is SGDLS, CDR2 YYNGEE, per germline. The germline V and J ends were trimmed by 0 bases and 1 base, with 12 bases remaining between them. The CDR3 is 16 amino acids. The CDR3 DNA follows: TGTGCCAGCAGCGTAGGCGGAGGGAGTGGCACAGATACGCAGTATTTT. It yields the protein CASSVGGGSGTDTQYF. The full variable domain, its missing parts supplied by reference TRBV9 and TRBJ2-3, is DSGVTQTPKHLITATGQRVTLRCSPRSGDLSVYWYQQSLDQGLQFLIQYYNGEERAKGNILERFSAQQFPDLHSELNLSSLELGDSALYFCASSVGGGSGTDTQYFGPGTRLTVL.

The rearrangement uses TRBV4-2 and TRBJ2-7; TRBD1 aligns across 7 bases. V was clipped by 1 base and J by 2 bases; unmatched bases: 5. This CDR3 is built from 15 residues. Germline values: CDR1 LGHNA, CDR2 YNFKEQ. The CDR3: CASSQALGQPYEQYF. DNA for the CDR3: TGTGCCAGCAGCCAAGCCCTGGGACAGCCCTACGAGCAGTACTTC.

Ten or more counts support this clone. The chain carries TRBV11-2 and TRBJ2-1; 8 bases map to TRBD2. The V segment lost 5 bases and the J segment 0 bases; nucleotides outside the gene matches: 0. CDR1 SGHAT and CDR2 FQNNGV come from the germline V gene. The CDR3 has 14 amino acids. The CDR3 bases are TGTGCCAGCAGCAGCGGGAGCTCCTACAATGAGCAGTTCTTC. It codes for CASSSGSSYNEQFF. The variable domain in full, completed from reference TRBV11-2 and TRBJ2-1, reads EAGVAQSPRYKIIEKRQSVAFWCNPISGHATLYWYQQILGQGPKLLIQFQNNGVVDDSQLPKDRFSAERLKGVDSTLKIQPAKLEDSAVYLCASSSGSSYNEQFFGPGTRLTVL.

The chain couples TRBV28 to TRBJ1-5, with 8 bases fitting TRBD1. The length of the CDR3 is 15 residues. The junction had 6 bases not matched to a gene; V was cut back by 5 bases and J by 3 bases. Germline loops: CDR1 MDHEN, CDR2 SYDVKM. The CDR3 here is CASSPQGANNQPQHF. The CDR3 coding sequence is TGTGCCAGCAGTCCCCAGGGGGCGAACAATCAGCCCCAGCATTTT.

The chain uses TRBV7-2 and TRBJ2-1; D is ambiguous. This CDR3 spans 15 amino acids. The V gene's germline CDR1 is SGHTA and CDR2 FQGNSA. Trimming shortened V by 1 base and J by 3 bases, and 10 bases separated the two germline ends. The CDR3 sequence: CASSLEAGHYNEQFF. CDR3 bases: TGTGCCAGCAGCTTAGAGGCAGGCCACTACAATGAGCAGTTCTTC.

This chain joins TRBV18 and TRBJ2-7; possible D gene TRBD1, 5 bases. Germline lookup yields CDR1 KGHSH and CDR2 LQKENI. The CDR3 spans 14 residues. V was shortened by 3 bases and J by 2 bases, with 11 bases between the two germline ends. CDR3 amino acids: CASSPQGSTYEQYF. For the CDR3, the DNA is TGTGCCAGCTCACCCCAGGGTTCTACCTACGAGCAGTACTTC.

The chain links TRBV7-6 to TRBJ1-4; possibly TRBD1 for D (6 bases). Between the trimmed V and J ends, which lost 2 bases and 2 bases, there was a span of 15 bases. The CDR3 is made up of 17 amino acids. CDR1 is SGHVS and CDR2 is FNYEAQ in the germline V gene. The CDR3 loop reads CASSLFPRGATNEKLFF. Here the CDR3 DNA reads TGTGCCAGCAGCTTATTCCCTCGGGGGGCGACTAATGAAAAACTGTTTTTT.

A few counts support this clone. The chain links TRBV27 to TRBJ2-1; a possible D gene is TRBD2 (6 bases). Between the trimmed V and J ends, which lost 0 bases and 8 bases, there was a span of 11 bases. Germline V lookup: CDR1 MNHEY, CDR2 SMNVEV (reference sequence). This CDR3 is built from 14 residues. This CDR3 reads CASSLSPGTDEQFF. The DNA of the CDR3 is TGTGCCAGCAGTTTATCCCCAGGGACTGATGAGCAGTTCTTC.

The chain employs TRBV18 and TRBJ2-7; 12 bases agree with TRBD1. Germline assignment: CDR1 KGHSH and CDR2 LQKENI. This CDR3 region has 14 residues. Trimming cost V 4 bases and J 9 bases; bases outside gene matches: 7. The chain's CDR3 is CASSQGTGGAGQYF. The CDR3, as DNA: TGTGCCAGCTCACAAGGGACAGGGGGCGCCGGGCAGTACTTC.

The chain employs TRBV4-3 and TRBJ1-2; D is uncertain. The CDR3 sequence is 18 residues long. Trimming stripped 1 base from V and 5 bases from J, with 23 bases between. Germline assignment: CDR1 LGHNA and CDR2 YSLEER. CDR3 bases: TGCGCCAGCAGCCAAGCCACGAACGGGCCCGGACTCCCGTATGGCTACACCTTC. This sequence encodes CASSQATNGPGLPYGYTF.

V gene TRBV30 combines with J gene TRBJ2-1; D may be TRBD2 (5 bases). Germline V gene data show CDR1 as GTSNPN and CDR2 as SVGIG (reference sequence). V shed 2 bases and J shed 4 bases, with 9 bases lying between them. This CDR3 has 13 residues. CDR3 sequence (DNA): TGTGCCTGGAGTCCTCGGAGGTACAATGAGCAGTTCTTC. It is translated as CAWSPRRYNEQFF.

V usage is TRBV28 and J usage is TRBJ1-5; 7 bases line up with TRBD1. Germline trimming cut 5 bases from V and 8 bases from J; bases unmatched to any gene: 6. Germline values: CDR1 MDHEN, CDR2 SYDVKM. CDR3 length: 13 residues. The DNA for the CDR3 is TGTGCCAGCAGTATGACAGGGATCGAGCCCCAGCATTTT. It codes for CASSMTGIEPQHF.

The chain employs TRBV2 and TRBJ2-1, with TRBD2 identical over 9 bases. Germline-derived CDR1 and CDR2 are SNHLY and FYNNEI. Trimming took 7 bases from V and 7 from J; bases not matched to a gene: 5. The CDR3 contains 13 residues. The CDR3 loop reads CASKRLAANEQFF. The CDR3 bases are TGTGCCAGCAAGAGACTAGCGGCTAATGAGCAGTTCTTC.

The V and J genes are TRBV7-2 and TRBJ2-4; 10 bases map to TRBD1. The CDR3 is made up of 15 amino acids. Unmatched junction bases numbered 4, after V lost 5 bases and J lost 3 bases. Germline-derived CDR1 and CDR2 are SGHTA and FQGNSA. The CDR3 sequence: CASSRDRGRKNIQYF. In nucleotides, the CDR3 is TGTGCCAGCAGCCGGGACAGGGGACGCAAAAACATTCAGTACTTC.

The chain is built from TRBV30 and TRBJ2-5, with 8 bases aligning to TRBD2. The junction had 17 bases not matched to a gene; V was cut back by 3 bases and J by 5 bases. Germline V gene lookup returns CDR1 GTSNPN and CDR2 SVGIG (reference sequence). The CDR3 has 17 amino acids. The DNA of the CDR3 is TGTGCCTGGAGCCCTGTCGTAGCGGGAAGGGTACAGGAGACCCAGTACTTC. This encodes CAWSPVVAGRVQETQYF.

The rearrangement joins TRBV30 to TRBJ1-1; D remains ambiguous. Germline V CDR1 and CDR2: GTSNPN, SVGIG (reference sequence). Trimming removed 4 bases from V and 1 base from J, with 10 bases in between. CDR3 length: 13 residues. The CDR3 here is CAWKAQANTEAFF. In DNA, the CDR3 is TGTGCCTGGAAAGCCCAAGCGAACACTGAAGCTTTCTTT.

The chain carries TRBV5-1 and TRBJ2-7; D is uncertain. The V end lost 2 bases, the J end lost 2 bases, and 8 bases lay between the germline ends. Germline V gene lookup returns CDR1 SGHRS and CDR2 YFSETQ. This CDR3 contains 13 residues. The DNA for the CDR3 is TGCGCCAGCAGCTTCGAGGCCACCTACGAGCAGTACTTC. Its protein is CASSFEATYEQYF.